A selection of T cell receptor beta chains follows, all from one sample in a study of blood T cell repertoires in COVID-19. The assay was immunoSEQ multiplex PCR, and TCRdb's table has in-frame clones only and misses some. The sample shows some 89,000 clones, 65% to 85% of them seen only once. Sequences were obtained from peripheral blood. These receptor sequences come from a man between 65 and 85 years old with acute or convalescent COVID-19. CDR3s include the opening cysteine and the closing phenylalanine or tryptophan. The D gene is left open where the match is weak. Expanded clones are given a class, and other clones once, few, many or no size at all.

V: TRBV19
length: 16
J: TRBJ1-4
size: -
D: -
CDR3: CASSSPGAATNEKLFF
DNA: TGTGCCAGTAGTTCACCGGGTGCTGCAACTAATGAAAAACTGTTTTTT

V: TRBV2
length: 14
J: TRBJ1-4
size: -
D: TRBD1
CDR3: CASGETGPNEKLFF
DNA: TGTGCCAGCGGAGAGACAGGGCCGAATGAAAAACTGTTTTTT

V: TRBV18
length: 15
J: TRBJ1-4
size: -
D: TRBD1
CDR3: CASSLNRGSSEKLFF
DNA: TGTGCCAGCTCATTAAACAGGGGTTCGAGTGAAAAACTGTTTTTT

V: TRBV9
length: 15
J: TRBJ2-3
size: -
D: -
CDR3: CASSARGFSADTQYF
DNA: TGTGCCAGCAGTGCCCGGGGATTCTCGGCGGATACGCAGTATTTT

V: TRBV6-6
length: 14
J: TRBJ2-1
size: -
D: TRBD2
CDR3: CASSYTSGGAEQFF
DNA: TGTGCCAGCAGTTACACTAGCGGGGGGGCTGAGCAGTTCTTC

V: TRBV5-5
length: 15
J: TRBJ2-2
size: -
D: TRBD1
CDR3: CASSLQGISTGELFF
DNA: TGTGCCAGCAGCTTACAGGGGATTTCCACCGGGGAGCTGTTTTTT

V: TRBV30
length: 14
J: TRBJ2-7
size: -
D: TRBD1
CDR3: CAWSVGTGVHEQYF
DNA: TGTGCCTGGAGTGTGGGGACAGGGGTCCACGAGCAGTACTTC

V: TRBV7-9
length: 17
J: TRBJ2-1
size: -
D: TRBD2
CDR3: CASSQIGGGTSIDEQFF
DNA: TGTGCCAGCAGCCAAATAGGCGGGGGGACCTCTATTGATGAGCAGTTCTTC

V: TRBV7-6
length: 16
J: TRBJ2-1
size: few
D: -
CDR3: CASSLPSASSYNEQFF
DNA: TGTGCCAGCAGCTTACCTAGCGCTAGCTCCTACAATGAGCAGTTCTTC

V: TRBV12-3/TRBV12-4
length: 12
J: TRBJ2-2
size: -
D: TRBD1
CDR3: CASQGTGIELFF
DNA: TGTGCCAGCCAAGGGACAGGGATAGAGCTGTTTTTT

V: TRBV2
length: 13
J: TRBJ1-2
size: few
D: -
CDR3: CASTGGGVYGYTF
DNA: TGTGCCAGCACGGGTGGCGGGGTCTATGGCTACACCTTC

V: TRBV5-1
length: 14
J: TRBJ1-2
size: -
D: TRBD1
CDR3: CASSSLGTGIGYTF
DNA: TGCGCCAGCAGCTCATTAGGGACAGGGATCGGCTACACCTTC

V: TRBV3-1/TRBV3-2
length: 14
J: TRBJ1-2
size: -
D: -
CDR3: CASSQDGGPYGYTF
DNA: TGTGCCAGCAGCCAAGACGGCGGTCCGTATGGCTACACCTTC